Included here is one T cell receptor (beta chain) sequence, with context. The source of the sample is a study of shared clonotypes between healthy human individuals. Study background: CD4 naive and CD4 memory each took three plates per donor, while CD8 naive took two and CD8 memory one.

Source study methods: Filtering differed since immunoSEQ provided only junctions, with no quality scores. Generated by immunoSEQ multiplex PCR, the TCRdb table keeps only in-frame clones and is missing some. Clonal size and the V and J genes are those of that table, whereas D and trimming came from the DNA. The table includes about 1.5 million clones, around 98% detected once. There are 14 residues in the CDR3. Germline V gene data show CDR1 as SQVTM and CDR2 as ANQGSEA. The germline V and J ends were trimmed by 4 bases and 5 bases, with 15 bases remaining between them. This sequence joins TRBV29-1 and TRBJ2-1, with D perhaps matching TRBD2 (6 bases). The specimen sequenced was naive CD4+ T cells sorted from blood. As to subset: CD45RA+ positively selected. This receptor was obtained from a man aged 30-40 years in good health. The CDR3 region has the DNA TGCAGCGTTGCGGGGCTAGCGTCCCACAATGAGCAGTTCTTC. The encoded protein is CSVAGLASHNEQFF.